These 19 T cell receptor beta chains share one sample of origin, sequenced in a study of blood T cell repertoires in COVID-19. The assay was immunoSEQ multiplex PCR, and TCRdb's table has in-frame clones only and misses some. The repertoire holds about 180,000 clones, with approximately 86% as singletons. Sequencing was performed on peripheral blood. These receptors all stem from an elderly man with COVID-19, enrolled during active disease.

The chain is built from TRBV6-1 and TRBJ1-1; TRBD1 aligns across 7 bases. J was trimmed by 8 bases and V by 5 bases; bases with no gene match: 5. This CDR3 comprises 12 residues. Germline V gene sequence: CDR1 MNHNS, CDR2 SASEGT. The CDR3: CASSQPGQEAFF. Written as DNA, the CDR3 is TGTGCCAGCAGTCAGCCGGGACAGGAAGCTTTCTTT.

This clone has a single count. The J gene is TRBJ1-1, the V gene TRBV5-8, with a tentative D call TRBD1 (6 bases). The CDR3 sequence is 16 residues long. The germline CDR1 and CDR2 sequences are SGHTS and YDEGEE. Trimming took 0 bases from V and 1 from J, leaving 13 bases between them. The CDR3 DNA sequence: TGTGCCAGCAGCTTGGTGGGGGCGCAAGGGAACACTGAAGCTTTCTTT. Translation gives CASSLVGAQGNTEAFF.

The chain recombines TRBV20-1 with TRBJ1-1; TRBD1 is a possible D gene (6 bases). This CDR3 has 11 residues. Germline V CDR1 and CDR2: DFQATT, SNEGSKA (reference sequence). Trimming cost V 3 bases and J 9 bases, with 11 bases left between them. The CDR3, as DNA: TGCAGTGCTAGTGGGGGGCTGCAAGCTTTCTTT. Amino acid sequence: CSASGGLQAFF.

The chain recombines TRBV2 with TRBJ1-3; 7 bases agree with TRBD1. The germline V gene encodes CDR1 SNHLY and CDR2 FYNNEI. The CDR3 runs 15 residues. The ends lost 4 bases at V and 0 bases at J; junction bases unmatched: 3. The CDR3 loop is CASSATGSSGNTIYF. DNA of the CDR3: TGTGCCAGCAGTGCGACAGGGAGCTCTGGAAACACCATATATTTT.

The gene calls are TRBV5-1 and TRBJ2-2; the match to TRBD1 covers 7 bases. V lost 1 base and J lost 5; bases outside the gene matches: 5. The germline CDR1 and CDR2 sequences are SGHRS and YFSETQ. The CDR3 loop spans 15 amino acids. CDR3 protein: CASSLTTGRTGELFF. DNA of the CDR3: TGCGCCAGCAGCTTGACGACAGGGAGAACCGGGGAGCTGTTTTTT.

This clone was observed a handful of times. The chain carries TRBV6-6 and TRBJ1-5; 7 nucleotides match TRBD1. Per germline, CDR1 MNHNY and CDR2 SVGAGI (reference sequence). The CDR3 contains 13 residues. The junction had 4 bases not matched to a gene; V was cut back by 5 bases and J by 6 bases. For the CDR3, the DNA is TGTGCCAGCAGTCCGACAGGGATTCAGCCCCAGCATTTT. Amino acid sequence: CASSPTGIQPQHF.

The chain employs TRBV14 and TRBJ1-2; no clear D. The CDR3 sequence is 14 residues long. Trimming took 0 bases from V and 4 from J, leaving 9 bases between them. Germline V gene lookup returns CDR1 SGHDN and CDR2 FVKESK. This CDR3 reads CASSQDEGGYGYTF. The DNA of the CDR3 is TGTGCCAGCAGCCAAGATGAGGGCGGCTATGGCTACACCTTC. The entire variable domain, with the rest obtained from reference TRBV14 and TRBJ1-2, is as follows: EAGVTQFPSHSVIEKGQTVTLRCDPISGHDNLYWYRRVMGKEIKFLLHFVKESKQDESGMPNNRFLAERTGGTYSTLKVQPAELEDSGVYFCASSQDEGGYGYTFGSGTRLTVV.

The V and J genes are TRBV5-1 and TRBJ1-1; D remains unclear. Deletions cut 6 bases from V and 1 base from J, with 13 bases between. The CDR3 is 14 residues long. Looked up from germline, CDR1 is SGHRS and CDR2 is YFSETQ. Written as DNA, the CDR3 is TGCGCCAGCAACTTTGGAGGTTCGAACACTGAAGCTTTCTTT. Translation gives CASNFGGSNTEAFF.

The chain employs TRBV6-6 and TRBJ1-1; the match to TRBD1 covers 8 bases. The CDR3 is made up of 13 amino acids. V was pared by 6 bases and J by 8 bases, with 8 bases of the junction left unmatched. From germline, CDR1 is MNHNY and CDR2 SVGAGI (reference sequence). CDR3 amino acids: CASSSVQGAEAFF. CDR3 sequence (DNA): TGTGCCAGCAGCTCGGTCCAGGGGGCGGAAGCTTTCTTT.

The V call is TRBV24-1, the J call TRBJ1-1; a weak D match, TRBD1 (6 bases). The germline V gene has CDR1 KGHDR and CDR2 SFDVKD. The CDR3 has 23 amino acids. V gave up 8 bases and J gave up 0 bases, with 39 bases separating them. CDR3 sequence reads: CATTFPRGGGNAHHRVMNTEAFF. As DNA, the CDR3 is TGTGCCACCACTTTTCCACGGGGCGGGGGCAATGCCCACCACCGCGTTATGAACACTGAAGCTTTCTTT.

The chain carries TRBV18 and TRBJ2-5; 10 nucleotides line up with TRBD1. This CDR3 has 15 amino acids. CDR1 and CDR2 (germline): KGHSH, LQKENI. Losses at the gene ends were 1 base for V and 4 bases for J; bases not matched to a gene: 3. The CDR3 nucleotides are TGTGCCAGCTCACCACGGGACAGGGGAGGAGAGACCCAGTACTTC. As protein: CASSPRDRGGETQYF.

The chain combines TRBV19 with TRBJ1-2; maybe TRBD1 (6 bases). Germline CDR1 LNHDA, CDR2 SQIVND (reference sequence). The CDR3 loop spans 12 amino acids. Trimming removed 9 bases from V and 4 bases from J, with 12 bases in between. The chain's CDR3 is CASTGTSYGYTF. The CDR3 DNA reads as TGTGCCAGCACCGGGACATCCTATGGCTACACCTTC.

The CDR3 nucleotides are TGCGCCAGCAGCCAAGATCGCGGCCAGCCCCAGCATTTT. Protein: CASSQDRGQPQHF. J is TRBJ1-5 and V is TRBV4-3; D call uncertain. This CDR3 is 13 amino acids long. The V end was cut by 0 bases, the J end by 7 bases, with 7 bases between. Germline V gene sequence: CDR1 LGHNA, CDR2 YSLEER.

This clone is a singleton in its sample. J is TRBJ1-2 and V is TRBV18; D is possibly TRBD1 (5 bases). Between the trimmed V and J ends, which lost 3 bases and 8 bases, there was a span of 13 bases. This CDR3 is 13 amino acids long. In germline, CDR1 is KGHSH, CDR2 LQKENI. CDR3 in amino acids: CASSPSRVPGYTF. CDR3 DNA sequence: TGTGCCAGCTCACCCTCCAGGGTCCCCGGCTACACCTTC.

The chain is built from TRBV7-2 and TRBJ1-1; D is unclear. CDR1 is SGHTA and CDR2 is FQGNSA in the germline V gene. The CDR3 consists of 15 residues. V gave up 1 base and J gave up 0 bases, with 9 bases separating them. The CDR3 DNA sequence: TGTGCCAGCAGCTTAGGGCCGCTTATGAACACTGAAGCTTTCTTT. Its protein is CASSLGPLMNTEAFF.

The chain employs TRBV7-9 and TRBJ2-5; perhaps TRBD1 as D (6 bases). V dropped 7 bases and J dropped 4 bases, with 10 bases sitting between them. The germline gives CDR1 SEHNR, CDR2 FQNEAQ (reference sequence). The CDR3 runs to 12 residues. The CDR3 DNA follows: TGTGCCAGCAAGGCAGGGGCAGAGACCCAGTACTTC. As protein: CASKAGAETQYF.

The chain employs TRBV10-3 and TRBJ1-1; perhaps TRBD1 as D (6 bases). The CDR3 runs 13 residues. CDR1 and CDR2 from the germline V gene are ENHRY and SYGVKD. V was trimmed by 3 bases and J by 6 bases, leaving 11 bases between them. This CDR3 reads CAISETEGAEAFF. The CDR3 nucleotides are TGTGCCATCAGTGAAACTGAGGGGGCTGAAGCTTTCTTT.

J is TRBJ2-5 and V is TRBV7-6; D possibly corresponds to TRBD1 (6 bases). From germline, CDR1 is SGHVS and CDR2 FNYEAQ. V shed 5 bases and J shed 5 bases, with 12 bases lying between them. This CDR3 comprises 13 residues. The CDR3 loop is CASSGQMGETQYF. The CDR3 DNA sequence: TGTGCCAGCAGCGGACAGATGGGGGAGACCCAGTACTTC.

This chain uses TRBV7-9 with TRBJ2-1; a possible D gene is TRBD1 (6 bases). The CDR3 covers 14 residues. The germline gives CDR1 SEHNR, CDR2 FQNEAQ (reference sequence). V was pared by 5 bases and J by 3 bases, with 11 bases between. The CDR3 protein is CASSLRDIYNEQFF. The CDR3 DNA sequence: TGTGCCAGCAGCCTCCGGGACATCTACAATGAGCAGTTCTTC.